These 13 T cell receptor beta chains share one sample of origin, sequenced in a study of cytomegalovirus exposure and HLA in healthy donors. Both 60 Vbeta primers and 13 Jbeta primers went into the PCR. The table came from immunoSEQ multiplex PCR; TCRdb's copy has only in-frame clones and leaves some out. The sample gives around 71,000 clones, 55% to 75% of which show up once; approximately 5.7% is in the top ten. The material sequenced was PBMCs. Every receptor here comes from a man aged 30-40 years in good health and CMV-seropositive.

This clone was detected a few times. DNA for the CDR3: TGTGCCAGCGGGCGGACTAGCGGTAGGGTAGATACGCAGTATTTT. Protein product: CASGRTSGRVDTQYF. The chain uses TRBV7-7 and TRBJ2-3; 10 bases fit TRBD2. Germline CDR1 reads SSHAT; CDR2 reads FNYEAQ (reference sequence). With 8 bases clipped from V and 5 bases from J, the junction kept 10 bases outside the gene matches. The CDR3 runs 15 residues.

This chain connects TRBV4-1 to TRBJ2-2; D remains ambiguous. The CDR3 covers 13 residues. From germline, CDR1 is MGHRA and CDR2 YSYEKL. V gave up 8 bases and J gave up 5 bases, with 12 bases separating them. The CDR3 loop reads CASGPLSTGELFF. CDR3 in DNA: TGCGCCAGCGGGCCCTTGAGTACCGGGGAGCTGTTTTTT.

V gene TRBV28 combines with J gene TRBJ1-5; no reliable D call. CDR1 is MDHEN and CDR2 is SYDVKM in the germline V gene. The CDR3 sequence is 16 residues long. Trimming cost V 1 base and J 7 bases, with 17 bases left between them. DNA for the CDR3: TGTGCCAGCAGTTTATTGTCCCCAAAGGGAGAACAGCCCCAGCATTTT. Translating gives CASSLLSPKGEQPQHF.

The CDR3 is CASSYSGRTDTQYF. As DNA, the CDR3 is TGTGCCAGCAGTTACTCTGGGAGGACAGATACGCAGTATTTT. The chain combines TRBV6-6 with TRBJ2-3, with a possible D match to TRBD2 (6 bases). The CDR3 runs to 14 residues. Germline V CDR1 and CDR2: MNHNY, SVGAGI (reference sequence). V lost 0 bases, J lost 3 bases, and 7 bases lay in between.

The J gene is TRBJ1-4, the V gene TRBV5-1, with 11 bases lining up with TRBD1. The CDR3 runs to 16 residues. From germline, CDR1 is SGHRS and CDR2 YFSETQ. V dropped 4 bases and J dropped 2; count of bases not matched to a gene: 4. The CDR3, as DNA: TGCGCCAGCAGCGGGGGGACAGGGGGGACTAATGAAAAACTGTTTTTT. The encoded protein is CASSGGTGGTNEKLFF. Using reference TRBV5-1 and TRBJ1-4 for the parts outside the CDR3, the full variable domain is KAGVTQTPRYLIKTRGQQVTLSCSPISGHRSVSWYQQTPGQGLQFLFEYFSETQRNKGNFPGRFSGRQFSNSRSEMNVSTLELGDSALYLCASSGGTGGTNEKLFFGSGTQLSVL.

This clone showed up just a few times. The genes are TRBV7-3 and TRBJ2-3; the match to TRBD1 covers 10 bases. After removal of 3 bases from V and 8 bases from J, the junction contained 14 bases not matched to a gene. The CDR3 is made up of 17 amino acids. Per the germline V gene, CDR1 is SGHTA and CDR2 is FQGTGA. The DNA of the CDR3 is TGTGCCAGCAGCTTGGCATCGGAGACAGGGGGCATGGGTACGCAGTATTTT. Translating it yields CASSLASETGGMGTQYF. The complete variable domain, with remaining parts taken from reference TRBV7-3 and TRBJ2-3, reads GAGVSQTPSNKVTEKGKYVELRCDPISGHTALYWYRQSLGQGPEFLIYFQGTGAADDSGLPNDRFFAVRPEGSVSTLKIQRTERGDSAVYLCASSLASETGGMGTQYFGPGTRLTVL.

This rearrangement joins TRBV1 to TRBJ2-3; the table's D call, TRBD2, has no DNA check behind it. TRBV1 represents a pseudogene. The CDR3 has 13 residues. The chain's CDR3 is CTSVPAGGDTQYF. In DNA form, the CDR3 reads TGCACCAGCGTCCCAGCGGGAGGAGATACGCAGTATTTT.

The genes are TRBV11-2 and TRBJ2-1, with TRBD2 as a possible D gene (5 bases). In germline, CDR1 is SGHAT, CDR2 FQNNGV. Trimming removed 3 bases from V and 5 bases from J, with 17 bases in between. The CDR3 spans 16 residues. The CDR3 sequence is CASSFPPGYENNEQFF. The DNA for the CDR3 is TGTGCCAGCAGCTTCCCCCCGGGGTATGAAAACAATGAGCAGTTCTTC.

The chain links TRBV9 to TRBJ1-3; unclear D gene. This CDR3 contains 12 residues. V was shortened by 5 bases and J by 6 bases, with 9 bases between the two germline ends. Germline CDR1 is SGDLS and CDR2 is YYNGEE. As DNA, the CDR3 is TGTGCCAGCAGTTCATTACTAAACACCATATATTTT. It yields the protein CASSSLLNTIYF.

The CDR3 bases are TGTGCCAGCAGTTTACAGGAGAACACCGGGGAGCTGTTTTTT. Translating gives CASSLQENTGELFF. This chain links TRBV6-5 with TRBJ2-2; possible D gene TRBD1, 5 bases. The CDR3 is 14 residues long. Germline V lookup: CDR1 MNHEY, CDR2 SVGAGI. Trimming removed 4 bases from V and 1 base from J, with 7 bases in between.

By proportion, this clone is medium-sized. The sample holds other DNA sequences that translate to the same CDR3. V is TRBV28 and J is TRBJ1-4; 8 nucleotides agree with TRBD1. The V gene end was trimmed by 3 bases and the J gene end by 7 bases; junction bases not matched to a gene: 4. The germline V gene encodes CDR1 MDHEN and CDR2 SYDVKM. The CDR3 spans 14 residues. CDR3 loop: CASSFPGGGEKLFF. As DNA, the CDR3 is TGTGCCAGCAGTTTTCCAGGGGGCGGTGAAAAACTGTTTTTT.

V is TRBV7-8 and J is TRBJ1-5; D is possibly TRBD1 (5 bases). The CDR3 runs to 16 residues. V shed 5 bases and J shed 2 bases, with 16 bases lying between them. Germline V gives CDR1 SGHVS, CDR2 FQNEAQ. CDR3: CASSAQGLLGNQPQHF. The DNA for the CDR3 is TGTGCCAGCAGCGCCCAGGGTCTCCTTGGCAATCAGCCCCAGCATTTT.

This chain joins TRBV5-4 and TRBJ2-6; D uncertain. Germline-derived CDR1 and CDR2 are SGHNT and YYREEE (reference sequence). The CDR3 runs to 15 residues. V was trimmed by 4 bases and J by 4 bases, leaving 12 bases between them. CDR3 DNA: TGTGCCAGCAGCCCCCTAGGATCCGGGGCCAACGTCCTGACTTTC. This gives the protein CASSPLGSGANVLTF.